This T cell receptor (beta chain) was captured by sequencing in a study of control samples from healthy donors and cancer patients. Assay: immunoSEQ multiplex PCR; the TCRdb copy retains only in-frame clones and omits some. In the table there are 140,000 or so clones, just under 95% of which are singletons. The germline CDR1 and CDR2 sequences are MNHNS and SASEGT. This CDR3 spans 14 amino acids. V was clipped by 2 bases and J by 7 bases, with 12 bases between them. This receptor was identified in a man in his fifties or sixties with colorectal cancer. Sequencing was carried out using PBMCs. The chain has TRBV6-1 and TRBJ1-5, with D possibly being TRBD1 (6 bases). CDR3 in DNA: TGTGCCAGCAGTGAACTGGGGGCAAGGCAGCCCCAGCATTTT. This sequence encodes CASSELGARQPQHF.